The 27 T cell receptor beta chains in this list originate from one sample, sequenced in a study of T-cell memory formation after mild COVID-19. TCRdb ran MiXCR on the 5' RACE reads and lists one entry per CDR3 protein. This table has 580,000 or so distinct CDR3 sequences, roughly 17% appearing once. The sample was PBMCs or a T cell subset sorted from them (not recorded which). The source of these receptors is an adult woman who had mild COVID-19 (a few samples of this study predate the infection). Cell type and time point are not known.

The chain has TRBV5-1 and TRBJ2-3, with no clear D. Germline V gene lookup returns CDR1 SGHRS and CDR2 YFSETQ. Trimming cost V 7 bases and J 5 bases, with 8 bases left between them. The CDR3 totals 11 residues. DNA for the CDR3: TGCGCCAGCCAGGTGCGAGATACGCAGTATTTT. This sequence encodes CASQVRDTQYF.

This clonotype was seen once. The chain combines TRBV7-9 with TRBJ2-1; perhaps TRBD2 as D (5 bases). The CDR3 totals 13 residues. Germline-derived CDR1 and CDR2 are SEHNR and FQNEAQ (reference sequence). V was clipped by 2 bases and J by 6 bases, with 8 bases between them. The CDR3 bases are TGTGCCAGCAGCTTAACTAGTTTCAATGAGCAGTTCTTC. Its translation: CASSLTSFNEQFF.

The J gene is TRBJ2-7, the V gene TRBV9; 7 bases agree with TRBD1. Germline values: CDR1 SGDLS, CDR2 YYNGEE. The J segment lost 3 bases and the V segment lost 4 bases, leaving 10 bases of the junction unmatched. This CDR3 is 15 amino acids long. The CDR3: CASSPTGVSNYEQYF. The DNA for the CDR3 is TGTGCCAGCAGCCCCACAGGGGTCTCCAACTACGAGCAGTACTTC.

The chain couples TRBV12-3 or TRBV12-4 to TRBJ1-6; 8 positions match TRBD1. Losses at the gene ends were 5 bases for V and 10 bases for J; bases not matched to a gene: 7. The CDR3 is 14 residues long. This chain's CDR3 is CASSPGGGISPLHF. CDR3 DNA sequence: TGTGCCAGCAGTCCAGGGGGCGGAATCTCACCCCTCCACTTT.

There are a few counts of this clonotype. This rearrangement joins TRBV7-8 to TRBJ2-5, with 12 nucleotides matching TRBD2. With 2 bases clipped from V and 5 bases from J, the junction kept 3 bases outside the gene matches. Germline loops: CDR1 SGHVS, CDR2 FQNEAQ. This CDR3 spans 15 amino acids. CDR3 amino acids: CASSLNLAGGETQYF. CDR3 DNA: TGTGCCAGCAGCTTAAACCTAGCGGGGGGGGAGACCCAGTACTTC.

This sequence joins TRBV21-1 and TRBJ2-2. TRBV21-1 is assigned pseudogene status. The length of the CDR3 is 14 residues. CDR3 sequence (DNA): TGTGCCAGCAGCAAAGCGAGGGAAAACGGGGAGCTGTTTTTT. Its protein product is CASSKARENGELFF.

This clonotype has only a few counts. This chain links TRBV12-3 or TRBV12-4 with TRBJ2-1; TRBD2 matches 14 bases. V was pared by 5 bases and J by 0 bases, with 15 bases of the junction left unmatched. The CDR3 runs 21 residues. The CDR3 DNA reads as TGTGCCAGCAGTCTCCTCCGGTGGGGACTAGCGGGAGTCCACTCCTACAATGAGCAGTTCTTC. This codes for CASSLLRWGLAGVHSYNEQFF.

This clonotype was recorded at least ten times. The chain recombines TRBV20-1 with TRBJ2-7, with D uncertain. The germline V gene has CDR1 DFQATT and CDR2 SNEGSKA (reference sequence). Trimming left V 1 base short and J 0 bases short, with 7 bases between. This CDR3 contains 13 residues. Here the CDR3 DNA reads TGCAGTGCTAGAGCCCCCCCCTCCTACGAGCAGTACTTC. This sequence encodes CSARAPPSYEQYF.

The chain uses TRBV18 and TRBJ1-4, with 7 positions matching TRBD1. V shed 0 bases and J 7 bases; nucleotides not matched to a gene: 5. The CDR3 covers 15 residues. From germline, CDR1 is KGHSH and CDR2 LQKENI. As DNA, the CDR3 is TGTGCCAGCTCACCACCGACTCGACAGGGTGAAAAACTGTTTTTT. This gives the protein CASSPPTRQGEKLFF.

This clonotype turned up a few times. The chain carries TRBV10-3 and TRBJ2-2, with a tentative D call TRBD2 (6 bases). Germline CDR1 and CDR2: ENHRY and SYGVKD. The CDR3 extends over 16 amino acids. Trimming removed 0 bases from V and 4 bases from J, with 12 bases in between. As DNA, the CDR3 is TGTGCCATCAGTGAGTCGCGACTAGGTTCCACCGGGGAGCTGTTTTTT. Its protein is CAISESRLGSTGELFF.

This clonotype was observed a few times. V usage is TRBV6-1 and J usage is TRBJ1-5; no clear D gene. The CDR3 spans 15 residues. V was cut by 6 bases and J by 0 bases, with 12 bases left in between. The germline CDR1 and CDR2 sequences are MNHNS and SASEGT. The CDR3 protein is CASRGETYSNQPQHF. The CDR3 coding sequence is TGTGCCAGCAGGGGAGAAACCTATAGCAATCAGCCCCAGCATTTT.

This clonotype was detected only a few times. The rearrangement links TRBV18 to TRBJ1-1; a weak D match, TRBD1 (6 bases). V gave up 1 base and J gave up 7 bases, with 13 bases separating them. This CDR3 is built from 14 residues. Germline V gene data show CDR1 as KGHSH and CDR2 as LQKENI. CDR3 bases: TGTGCCAGCTCACCACATAAACAGGGAGGTGAAGCTTTCTTT. This encodes CASSPHKQGGEAFF.

This sequence joins TRBV7-8 and TRBJ2-3; 8 bases are a match to TRBD2. The V gene end was trimmed by 4 bases and the J gene end by 0 bases; junction bases not matched to a gene: 6. The CDR3 is 16 residues long. Germline loops: CDR1 SGHVS, CDR2 FQNEAQ. The CDR3 bases are TGTGCCAGCAGCTCCTATCGGGGGGGGAGCACAGATACGCAGTATTTT. This gives the protein CASSSYRGGSTDTQYF.

This clonotype has more than one count but fewer than ten. The chain is built from TRBV4-2 and TRBJ2-3, with D uncertain. The CDR3 length is 15 residues. The V and J ends lost 1 base and 1 base respectively, with 9 bases between them. Looked up from germline, CDR1 is LGHNA and CDR2 is YNFKEQ. CDR3: CASSQAKTGTDTQYF. CDR3 nucleotide sequence: TGTGCCAGCAGCCAAGCCAAAACTGGCACAGATACGCAGTATTTT.

The gene calls are TRBV6-6 and TRBJ1-2; D call uncertain. From germline, CDR1 is MNHNY and CDR2 SVGAGI (reference sequence). The CDR3 loop spans 11 amino acids. V lost 5 bases to trimming and J lost 8 bases, with 9 bases between them. The CDR3 region has the DNA TGTGCCAGCAGTCCCGGAGAGGGCTACACCTTC. Protein sequence: CASSPGEGYTF.

The V and J genes are TRBV7-2 and TRBJ2-7; tentative D call: TRBD2 (6 bases). Germline V gene sequence: CDR1 SGHTA, CDR2 FQGNSA. V shed 3 bases and J shed 1 base, with 16 bases lying between them. The CDR3 covers 16 residues. The CDR3 loop reads CASSLSAGGRSYEQYF. CDR3 coding DNA: TGTGCCAGCAGCTTGTCCGCCGGAGGGCGGTCCTACGAGCAGTACTTC.

This chain joins TRBV5-6 and TRBJ1-2; TRBD1 aligns across 8 bases. This CDR3 has 15 residues. Looked up from germline, CDR1 is SGHDT and CDR2 is YYEEEE. V trimming: 4 bases; J trimming: 1 base; junction bases outside the gene matches: 6. The CDR3 reads CASSQPGQDNYGYTF. CDR3 nucleotides: TGTGCCAGCAGCCAACCGGGACAGGATAACTATGGCTACACCTTC.

As for this clonotype: The junction and the germline gene differ at one end; a read error may be behind it. The CDR3 nucleotides read TGTGCCAGCAGCCCAGATCCAGGACACAAACCACCCCCACTTTTT. This translates into CASSPDPGHKPPPLF. The chain employs TRBV9 and TRBJ1-1, with D perhaps TRBD1 (5 bases). CDR3 size: 15 residues. Germline CDR1 and CDR2: SGDLS and YYNGEE.

This clonotype showed up many times. The chain uses TRBV12-3 or TRBV12-4 and TRBJ2-1; D uncertain. Trimming removed 4 bases at V and 6 bases at J, with 7 bases between. The CDR3 contains 12 residues. In DNA, the CDR3 is TGTGCCAGCAGTTCCCAGAGCAATGAGCAGTTCTTC. It encodes CASSSQSNEQFF.

V usage is TRBV7-2 and J usage is TRBJ1-3, with 7 bases identical to TRBD1. Germline V gene data show CDR1 as SGHTA and CDR2 as FQGNSA. The CDR3 runs to 18 residues. Unmatched junction bases numbered 13, after V lost 1 base and J lost 4 bases. CDR3 region: CASSLGVDRSIPGNTIYF. The CDR3 DNA sequence: TGTGCCAGCAGCTTAGGAGTGGACAGGTCGATCCCGGGAAACACCATATATTTT.

The sample holds a few counts of this clonotype. CDR3 sequence (DNA): TGTGCCAGCAGTTTAGGGACAGGGGCGGATACGCAGTATTTT. It translates to CASSLGTGADTQYF. The chain links TRBV12-3 or TRBV12-4 to TRBJ2-3, with 9 bases fitting TRBD1. The ends lost 1 base at V and 6 bases at J; junction bases unmatched: 2. CDR3 length: 14 amino acids.

The chain employs TRBV4-3 and TRBJ2-1; the D is unclear. The length of the CDR3 is 14 residues. Germline lookup yields CDR1 LGHNA and CDR2 YSLEER. Trimming cost V 3 bases and J 0 bases, with 6 bases left between them. The chain's CDR3 is CASSHTISYNEQFF. For the CDR3, the DNA is TGCGCCAGCAGCCATACGATCTCCTACAATGAGCAGTTCTTC.

The chain couples TRBV5-6 to TRBJ2-7, with a possible D match to TRBD1 (5 bases). The CDR3 has 11 amino acids. The V gene lost 0 bases and the J gene lost 8 bases, with 6 bases spanning the gap. Germline CDR1 SGHDT, CDR2 YYEEEE. CDR3 amino acids: CASSLEGQQYF. The CDR3 region has the DNA TGTGCCAGCAGCTTGGAGGGGCAGCAGTACTTC.

This clonotype was detected only a few times. V usage is TRBV7-9 and J usage is TRBJ1-1, with TRBD1 matching over 7 bases. V trimming: 4 bases; J trimming: 3 bases; junction bases outside the gene matches: 11. The CDR3 is 16 residues long. Germline V gives CDR1 SEHNR, CDR2 FQNEAQ (reference sequence). This CDR3 reads CASSSYDTGADTEAFF. The CDR3 DNA is TGTGCCAGCAGCTCATATGATACAGGGGCGGACACTGAAGCTTTCTTT. The full variable domain, completed using reference TRBV7-9 and TRBJ1-1, is DTGVSQNPRHKITKRGQNVTFRCDPISEHNRLYWYRQTLGQGPEFLTYFQNEAQLEKSRLLSDRFSAERPKGSFSTLEIQRTEQGDSAMYLCASSSYDTGADTEAFFGQGTRLTVV.

This clonotype has a handful of counts. The J gene is TRBJ1-1, the V gene TRBV9, with TRBD1 identical over 7 bases. Germline V lookup: CDR1 SGDLS, CDR2 YYNGEE. J was trimmed by 5 bases and V by 1 base; bases with no gene match: 5. The CDR3 is made up of 14 amino acids. The CDR3 is CASSVSDRATEAFF. In nucleotides, the CDR3 is TGTGCCAGCAGCGTAAGCGACAGGGCAACTGAAGCTTTCTTT.

This clonotype was seen a few times. The rearrangement joins TRBV24-1 to TRBJ2-5; 7 nucleotides agree with TRBD2. The CDR3 consists of 15 residues. The ends lost 1 base at V and 5 bases at J; junction bases unmatched: 6. CDR1 KGHDR and CDR2 SFDVKD come from the germline V gene. The CDR3 DNA reads as TGTGCCACCAGTGATTTAGACCGGGGAGGGGAGACCCAGTACTTC. Its protein product is CATSDLDRGGETQYF.

This sequence joins TRBV12-3 or TRBV12-4 and TRBJ1-2; D not certain. The CDR3 covers 14 residues. V was cut by 3 bases and J by 2 bases, with 10 bases left in between. In DNA, the CDR3 is TGTGCCAGCAGTTTCCGTTTAGCGAACTATGGCTACACCTTC. Protein sequence: CASSFRLANYGYTF.